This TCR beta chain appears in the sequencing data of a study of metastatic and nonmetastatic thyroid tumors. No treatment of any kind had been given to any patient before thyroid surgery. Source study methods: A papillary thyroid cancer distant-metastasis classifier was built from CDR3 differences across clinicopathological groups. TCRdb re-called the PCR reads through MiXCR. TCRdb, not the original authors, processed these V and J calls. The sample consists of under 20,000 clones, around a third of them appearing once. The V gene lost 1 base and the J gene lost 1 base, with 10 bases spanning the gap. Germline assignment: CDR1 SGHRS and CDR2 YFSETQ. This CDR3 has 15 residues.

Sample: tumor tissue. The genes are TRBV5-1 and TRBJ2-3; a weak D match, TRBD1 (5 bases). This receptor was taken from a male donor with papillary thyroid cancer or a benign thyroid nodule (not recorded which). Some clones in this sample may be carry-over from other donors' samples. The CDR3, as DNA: TGCGCCAGCAGCTTGTTGGGGCAAGGCACAGATACGCAGTATTTT. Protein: CASSLLGQGTDTQYF.